The next 21 T cell receptor beta chains were all read from a single sample in a study of cytomegalovirus exposure and HLA in healthy donors. Some clones are missing from TCRdb's copy, which holds only in-frame ones; the method was immunoSEQ multiplex PCR. The profile shows tens of thousands of clones, approximately 96% of them singletons. The sample taken for sequencing was PBMCs. These receptors all stem from a man aged 18 to 30 in good health and CMV-seropositive.

This sequence joins TRBV27 and TRBJ2-7, with 11 bases fitting TRBD2. V shed 4 bases, J shed 2 bases, and the junction held 4 bases outside the gene matches. Germline V gives CDR1 MNHEY, CDR2 SMNVEV (reference sequence). The CDR3 runs to 15 residues. CDR3 residues: CASSSRLAGTYEQYF. The CDR3 nucleotides read TGTGCCAGCAGTTCCAGACTAGCGGGAACCTACGAGCAGTACTTC.

The chain employs TRBV6-1 and TRBJ1-1, with unresolved D. The length of the CDR3 is 14 residues. Germline V gene data show CDR1 as MNHNS and CDR2 as SASEGT. The V end lost 7 bases, the J end lost 2 bases, and 14 bases lay between the germline ends. The CDR3 DNA reads as TGTGCCAGCAAAAGGCGGAGGCGAAACACTGAAGCTTTCTTT. This gives the protein CASKRRRRNTEAFF.

The V and J genes are TRBV5-4 and TRBJ2-5, with TRBD2 matching 14 bases. Trimming at V came to 4 bases and at J to 5 bases, leaving 7 bases not matched to a gene. The CDR3 totals 16 residues. Germline V gene lookup returns CDR1 SGHNT and CDR2 YYREEE (reference sequence). CDR3 amino acids: CASSPGLAGGSETQYF. The CDR3 bases are TGTGCCAGCAGCCCCGGACTAGCGGGGGGCAGTGAGACCCAGTACTTC.

This chain links TRBV28 with TRBJ1-2; a possible D gene is TRBD1 (6 bases). The CDR3 runs 14 residues. CDR1 and CDR2 (germline): MDHEN, SYDVKM. With 6 bases removed from V and 2 bases from J, the gap between germline ends came to 13 bases. As DNA, the CDR3 is TGTGCCAGCAGGGCTATGGACAGAAACTATGGCTACACCTTC. The encoded protein is CASRAMDRNYGYTF.

This clone was seen a few times. The chain has TRBV2 and TRBJ1-2; tentatively, D is TRBD1 (6 bases). Germline CDR1 is SNHLY and CDR2 is FYNNEI. The CDR3 length is 13 residues. Trimming stripped 7 bases from V and 2 bases from J, with 11 bases between. In DNA, the CDR3 is TGTGCCAGCACACGGGACACGAACTATGGCTACACCTTC. Translation: CASTRDTNYGYTF.

V usage is TRBV2 and J usage is TRBJ1-2; D may be TRBD1 (6 bases). V shed 1 base and J shed 3 bases, with 6 bases lying between them. The CDR3 covers 13 residues. Germline lookup yields CDR1 SNHLY and CDR2 FYNNEI. CDR3 sequence: CASSEDRDYGYTF. The DNA of the CDR3 is TGTGCCAGCAGTGAAGACAGGGACTATGGCTACACCTTC.

The rearrangement links TRBV7-7 to TRBJ2-7, with 10 bases matching TRBD1. CDR1 and CDR2 from the germline V gene are SSHAT and FNYEAQ (reference sequence). The CDR3 is 15 residues long. V gave up 5 bases and J gave up 4 bases; unmatched junction bases: 8. The CDR3 spells CASSPRQGANYEQYF. In nucleotides, the CDR3 is TGTGCCAGCAGCCCTCGACAGGGGGCGAATTACGAGCAGTACTTC.

CDR3 in amino acids: CASSLESPSGRAEVGTQYF. CDR3 sequence (DNA): TGTGCCAGCAGCTTGGAGTCTCCTAGCGGGAGGGCAGAGGTTGGGACCCAGTACTTC. The rearrangement joins TRBV5-4 to TRBJ2-5; 12 bases line up with TRBD2. With V trimmed by 0 bases and J by 7 bases, 16 bases remained unmatched. Germline values: CDR1 SGHNT, CDR2 YYREEE (reference sequence). CDR3 length: 19 amino acids.

The gene calls are TRBV7-6 and TRBJ1-5; 8 nucleotides line up with TRBD1. The CDR3 runs 14 residues. From germline, CDR1 is SGHVS and CDR2 FNYEAQ. With 4 bases clipped from V and 7 bases from J, the junction kept 6 bases outside the gene matches. The CDR3 sequence is CASSSGQGRQPQHF. CDR3 in DNA: TGTGCCAGCAGCTCAGGACAGGGACGCCAGCCCCAGCATTTT. The full variable domain, with the rest looked up from reference TRBV7-6 and TRBJ1-5, is GAGVSQSPRYKVTKRGQDVALRCDPISGHVSLYWYRQALGQGPEFLTYFNYEAQQDKSGLPNDRFSAERPEGSISTLTIQRTEQRDSAMYRCASSSGQGRQPQHFGDGTRLSIL.

The CDR3 nucleotides read TGTGCCAGCAGTTTTGTTGGGACAGGGCGTGCCAGCACAGATACGCAGTATTTT. This encodes CASSFVGTGRASTDTQYF. The rearrangement uses TRBV27 and TRBJ2-3; TRBD1 matches 9 bases. CDR3 length: 18 amino acids. Germline values: CDR1 MNHEY, CDR2 SMNVEV (reference sequence). After removal of 3 bases from V and 0 bases from J, the junction contained 10 bases not matched to a gene.

The chain is built from TRBV7-9 and TRBJ2-5; D unclear. Germline assignment: CDR1 SEHNR and CDR2 FQNEAQ (reference sequence). V was shortened by 4 bases and J by 4 bases, with 10 bases between the two germline ends. The length of the CDR3 is 13 residues. DNA of the CDR3: TGTGCCAGCAGCTCCGACCGAGGAGAGACCCAGTACTTC. Translating it yields CASSSDRGETQYF.

The DNA for the CDR3 is TGTGCCAGCAGCTTGGGACAGGGGAGAGGGGAGCTGTTTTTT. It is translated as CASSLGQGRGELFF. The V and J genes are TRBV5-6 and TRBJ2-2, with TRBD1 matching over 8 bases. CDR3 length: 14 residues. Germline CDR1 SGHDT, CDR2 YYEEEE. V lost 0 bases and J lost 8; bases outside the gene matches: 3. Variable domain in full (rest from reference TRBV5-6 and TRBJ2-2): DAGVTQSPTHLIKTRGQQVTLRCSPKSGHDTVSWYQQALGQGPQFIFQYYEEEERQRGNFPDRFSGHQFPNYSSELNVNALLLGDSALYLCASSLGQGRGELFFGEGSRLTVL.

The chain employs TRBV11-1 and TRBJ2-7; 10 bases match TRBD1. The CDR3 length is 14 residues. Trimming removed 3 bases from V and 5 bases from J; junction bases left unmatched: 4. CDR1 and CDR2 (germline): SGHAT, FQDESV (reference sequence). The CDR3 sequence: CASSLGQGFDEQYF. CDR3 DNA sequence: TGTGCCAGCAGCTTGGGACAGGGGTTCGACGAGCAGTACTTC.

The V gene is TRBV14, the J gene TRBJ2-1; D possibly corresponds to TRBD1 (6 bases). Trimming shortened V by 1 base and J by 3 bases, and 10 bases separated the two germline ends. The length of the CDR3 is 15 residues. Germline assignment: CDR1 SGHDN and CDR2 FVKESK. The CDR3 sequence: CASSQGQDSYNEQFF. The DNA for the CDR3 is TGTGCCAGCAGCCAAGGACAGGACAGCTACAATGAGCAGTTCTTC.

This clone was counted once. The rearrangement uses TRBV5-5 and TRBJ2-5, with 8 bases that match TRBD1. The CDR3 length is 14 residues. V shed 3 bases, J shed 1 base, and the junction held 2 bases outside the gene matches. CDR1 SGHKS and CDR2 YYEKEE come from the germline V gene (reference sequence). The CDR3 DNA is TGTGCCAGCAGCTCTACAGGGGGCCAAGAGACCCAGTACTTC. It codes for CASSSTGGQETQYF.

The V and J genes are TRBV6-1 and TRBJ2-1; TRBD2 aligns across 7 bases. From germline, CDR1 is MNHNS and CDR2 SASEGT. The CDR3 runs 13 residues. V gave up 8 bases and J gave up 4 bases; unmatched junction bases: 5. As DNA, the CDR3 is TGTGCCAGCCGGGACTACGGATACAATGAGCAGTTCTTC. Translating gives CASRDYGYNEQFF.

This chain's CDR3 is CASSLTGSIDEKLFF. The DNA of the CDR3 is TGCGCCAGCAGCTTGACAGGGAGTATAGATGAAAAACTGTTTTTT. The chain employs TRBV5-1 and TRBJ1-4; tentative D call: TRBD1 (6 bases). V lost 1 base to trimming and J lost 6 bases, with 13 bases between them. Germline V gene data show CDR1 as SGHRS and CDR2 as YFSETQ. This CDR3 contains 15 residues.

The CDR3 DNA reads as TGTGCCAGCCCGGACCCGGCGGGAACTGAAGCTTTCTTT. Its protein product is CASPDPAGTEAFF. The chain links TRBV27 to TRBJ1-1; D call uncertain. The CDR3 length is 13 residues. Per the germline V gene, CDR1 is MNHEY and CDR2 is SMNVEV (reference sequence). V was pared by 8 bases and J by 5 bases, with 15 bases between.

The CDR3 sequence is CASSTLPEYEQYF. The CDR3 DNA is TGTGCCAGCAGCACCCTGCCTGAGTACGAGCAGTACTTC. The chain recombines TRBV11-2 with TRBJ2-7; no definite D call. This CDR3 has 13 amino acids. The germline CDR1 and CDR2 sequences are SGHAT and FQNNGV. Trimming left V 5 bases short and J 4 bases short, with 12 bases between. The whole variable domain, remainder taken from reference TRBV11-2 and TRBJ2-7, is EAGVAQSPRYKIIEKRQSVAFWCNPISGHATLYWYQQILGQGPKLLIQFQNNGVVDDSQLPKDRFSAERLKGVDSTLKIQPAKLEDSAVYLCASSTLPEYEQYFGPGTRLTVT.

Concerning this clone itself: The junction differs from germline at one of its ends, possibly a read error. The rearrangement links TRBV7-7 to TRBJ2-1, with 11 positions matching TRBD2. CDR1 SSHAT and CDR2 FNYEAQ come from the germline V gene (reference sequence). CDR3 length: 19 residues. CDR3 sequence: CASSLEPVTSGISYNEQFF. CDR3 in DNA: TGTGCTAGCAGCTTAGAACCGGTGACTAGCGGGATCTCCTACAATGAGCAGTTCTTC. The full variable domain, in which reference TRBV7-7 and TRBJ2-1 provide the parts outside the CDR3, is GAGVSQSPRYKVTKRGQDVTLRCDPISSHATLYWYQQALGQGPEFLTYFNYEAQPDKSGLPSDRFSAERPEGSISTLTIQRTEQRDSAMYRCASSLEPVTSGISYNEQFFGPGTRLTVL.

The genes are TRBV23-1 and TRBJ2-3; 8 nucleotides align to TRBD2. TRBV23-1 is an open reading frame, and its role is uncertain. The J segment lost 8 bases and the V segment lost 5 bases, leaving 0 bases of the junction unmatched. CDR3 length: 11 amino acids. The CDR3 nucleotides read TGCGCCAGCAGTAGCGGGGGTACGCAGTATTTT. It yields the protein CASSSGGTQYF.